The next 20 T cell receptor beta chains were all read from a single sample in a study of T cell clonotyping in hematopoietic cell transplantation. Profiling relied on immunoSEQ multiplex PCR, and the TCRdb table lists in-frame clones only, not all of them. The table has about 4,600 clones, approximately 80% seen once. The starting material was peripheral blood mononuclear cells, obtained 100 days after allogeneic stem cell transplant. These receptors all come from a female patient in her fifties who had an allogeneic stem cell transplant from an unrelated donor, so the T cells may come from the graft donor. Some clones in this sample may be carry-over from other donors' samples.

The J gene is TRBJ2-2, the V gene TRBV7-2; D unresolved. The V end was cut by 1 base, the J end by 6 bases, with 9 bases between. The germline gives CDR1 SGHTA, CDR2 FQGNSA. This CDR3 comprises 14 residues. CDR3: CASSLDTIPGELFF. In DNA, the CDR3 is TGTGCCAGCAGCTTAGACACCATCCCCGGGGAGCTGTTTTTT.

The chain is built from TRBV6-5 and TRBJ1-2; D possibly corresponds to TRBD1 (5 bases). Germline-derived CDR1 and CDR2 are MNHEY and SVGAGI. V was shortened by 7 bases and J by 3 bases, with 15 bases between the two germline ends. The CDR3 spans 14 residues. CDR3 sequence: CASTTRWGDYGYTF. For the CDR3, the DNA is TGTGCCAGCACCACACGATGGGGGGACTATGGCTACACCTTC.

The chain links TRBV14 to TRBJ2-1, with TRBD1 matching 7 bases. The V gene end was trimmed by 1 base and the J gene end by 0 bases; junction bases not matched to a gene: 3. The CDR3 extends over 16 amino acids. Germline V gene sequence: CDR1 SGHDN, CDR2 FVKESK. Written as DNA, the CDR3 is TGTGCCAGCAGCCAAGGTGGGACAGTCTCCTACAATGAGCAGTTCTTC. This gives the protein CASSQGGTVSYNEQFF.

The genes are TRBV5-4 and TRBJ2-3, with no clear D. Germline CDR1 SGHNT, CDR2 YYREEE (reference sequence). The CDR3 has 14 amino acids. Trimming took off 0 bases at V and 0 bases at J, with 5 bases between the two ends. The CDR3 nucleotides read TGTGCCAGCAGCTTGGGGCCTAGCACAGATACGCAGTATTTT. Its translation is CASSLGPSTDTQYF.

The chain combines TRBV6-5 with TRBJ2-7; 11 bases are a match to TRBD2. Looked up from germline, CDR1 is MNHEY and CDR2 is SVGAGI. Trimming removed 5 bases from V and 6 bases from J; junction bases left unmatched: 6. The CDR3 contains 14 residues. The CDR3 DNA reads as TGTGCCAGCAGTGGGACTAGCGGCCCTCCCGAGCAGTACTTC. Translated: CASSGTSGPPEQYF.

The J gene is TRBJ2-3, the V gene TRBV4-1, with 9 bases aligning to TRBD2. The CDR3 runs 17 residues. V trimming: 1 base; J trimming: 1 base; junction bases outside the gene matches: 6. Per germline, CDR1 MGHRA and CDR2 YSYEKL. The CDR3 here is CASSQGGAGGGTDTQYF. Written as DNA, the CDR3 is TGCGCCAGCAGCCAAGGGGGAGCGGGGGGAGGCACAGATACGCAGTATTTT.

The rearrangement links TRBV6-5 to TRBJ2-7, with 8 bases lining up with TRBD1. Unmatched junction bases numbered 8, after V lost 4 bases and J lost 3 bases. The CDR3 is 15 amino acids. Germline V gene lookup returns CDR1 MNHEY and CDR2 SVGAGI. CDR3 loop: CASSFRLGQGYEQYF. CDR3 bases: TGTGCCAGCAGTTTCCGATTAGGACAGGGCTACGAGCAGTACTTC.

The chain recombines TRBV18 with TRBJ2-7, with D unresolved. The germline V and J ends were trimmed by 3 bases and 1 base, with 13 bases remaining between them. The CDR3 covers 15 residues. Germline V gives CDR1 KGHSH, CDR2 LQKENI. The CDR3 DNA reads as TGTGCCAGCTCACCGCCTCGGCCAGGATCCTACGAGCAGTACTTC. Encoded protein: CASSPPRPGSYEQYF.

This chain links TRBV9 with TRBJ1-6, with TRBD1 as a possible D gene (5 bases). Germline V gene lookup returns CDR1 SGDLS and CDR2 YYNGEE. CDR3 size: 15 residues. The V end was cut by 5 bases, the J end by 5 bases, with 14 bases between. DNA for the CDR3: TGTGCCAGCAGTCTTGAGGGGAGAGATAATTCACCCCTCCACTTT. This codes for CASSLEGRDNSPLHF.

The J gene is TRBJ2-7, the V gene TRBV28, with 9 bases matching TRBD1. The germline CDR1 and CDR2 sequences are MDHEN and SYDVKM. This CDR3 comprises 16 residues. Trimming cost V 7 bases and J 2 bases; bases outside gene matches: 12. The CDR3 loop is CASTVRGDRAPYEQYF. The CDR3 DNA follows: TGTGCCAGCACCGTTCGGGGGGACAGGGCACCCTACGAGCAGTACTTC.

This chain joins TRBV27 and TRBJ2-7, with D tentatively TRBD2 (5 bases). V was clipped by 4 bases and J by 4 bases, with 14 bases between them. Per germline, CDR1 MNHEY and CDR2 SMNVEV (reference sequence). The CDR3 has 14 residues. The CDR3 coding sequence is TGTGCCAGCAGTTCGACATACTTAGCGTACGAGCAGTACTTC. Translated: CASSSTYLAYEQYF.

CDR3 DNA sequence: TGTGCCAGCACCTCAGGACAGGGGAGAGGCTACACCTTC. It codes for CASTSGQGRGYTF. The chain carries TRBV6-1 and TRBJ1-2; 9 bases map to TRBD1. The CDR3 runs to 13 residues. Germline assignment: CDR1 MNHNS and CDR2 SASEGT. V shed 7 bases, J shed 8 bases, and the junction held 8 bases outside the gene matches.

In its sample, this clone is hyperexpanded (1% or more). The chain carries TRBV18 and TRBJ2-3; no clear D gene. V lost 6 bases and J 4 bases, leaving 11 bases between the germline ends. The CDR3 totals 13 residues. CDR1 KGHSH and CDR2 LQKENI come from the germline V gene. CDR3: CASSRAPADTQYF. For the CDR3, the DNA is TGTGCCAGCTCCCGTGCCCCCGCAGATACGCAGTATTTT.

The chain joins TRBV5-1 to TRBJ2-2; 8 bases are shared with TRBD1. The V gene's germline CDR1 is SGHRS and CDR2 YFSETQ. The J segment lost 5 bases and the V segment lost 4 bases, leaving 10 bases of the junction unmatched. This CDR3 comprises 16 residues. The CDR3 region is CASSGSSDRATGELFF. DNA of the CDR3: TGCGCCAGCAGCGGCTCGTCGGACAGGGCTACCGGGGAGCTGTTTTTT.

This sequence joins TRBV7-9 and TRBJ2-7; no clear D gene. There are 13 residues in the CDR3. Germline assignment: CDR1 SEHNR and CDR2 FQNEAQ (reference sequence). Trimming removed 1 base from V and 3 bases from J, with 7 bases in between. The CDR3 DNA follows: TGTGCCAGCAGCTTAGGACGACTCTACGAGCAGTACTTC. This codes for CASSLGRLYEQYF.

The chain employs TRBV10-3 and TRBJ1-2; no firm D call. Between the trimmed V and J ends, which lost 3 bases and 5 bases, there was a span of 22 bases. The CDR3 contains 17 residues. Germline CDR1 is ENHRY and CDR2 is SYGVKD. This CDR3 reads CAISDPKSAVGWYGYTF. DNA for the CDR3: TGTGCCATCAGTGACCCGAAATCGGCAGTGGGGTGGTATGGCTACACCTTC.

The rearrangement uses TRBV5-8 and TRBJ2-7, with D possibly being TRBD1 (5 bases). Per germline, CDR1 SGHTS and CDR2 YDEGEE. This CDR3 contains 13 residues. V was pared by 1 base and J by 2 bases, with 7 bases between. CDR3 sequence: CASSLTGPYEQYF. The DNA of the CDR3 is TGTGCCAGCAGCTTGACAGGTCCCTACGAGCAGTACTTC.

This clone appeared a single time. CDR3 sequence: CASSPRPGSLGGELFF. CDR3 DNA sequence: TGCGCCAGCAGCCCCCGCCCGGGAAGCCTCGGGGGGGAGCTGTTTTTT. The chain links TRBV5-1 to TRBJ2-2; D might be TRBD2 (5 bases). V lost 4 bases to trimming and J lost 8 bases, with 21 bases between them. Germline V gene sequence: CDR1 SGHRS, CDR2 YFSETQ. This CDR3 is built from 16 residues.

This clone was counted a single time. V and J are TRBV7-3 and TRBJ2-6, with D possibly TRBD1 on 6 matching bases. Trimming pared 2 bases from V and 1 base from J, leaving 18 bases between. The CDR3 runs to 19 residues. CDR1 and CDR2 from the germline V gene are SGHTA and FQGTGA. The CDR3 nucleotides are TGTGCCAGCAGCTTAGAAGGGGGTTGGGATTCGTCTGGGGCCAACGTCCTGACTTTC. As protein: CASSLEGGWDSSGANVLTF.

The chain recombines TRBV4-3 with TRBJ1-2; D possibly corresponds to TRBD1 (6 bases). The CDR3 extends over 14 amino acids. Germline-derived CDR1 and CDR2 are LGHNA and YSLEER. V was trimmed by 0 bases and J by 5 bases, leaving 10 bases between them. This chain's CDR3 is CASSQETGLYGYTF. DNA for the CDR3: TGCGCCAGCAGCCAAGAGACAGGATTATATGGCTACACCTTC.